The 28 T cell receptor beta chains in this list originate from one sample, sequenced in a study of response to subunit inactivated influenza vaccine. MiXCR was run by TCRdb on the RT-PCR reads, yielding one entry per CDR3 protein. The sample consists of about 650,000 distinct CDR3 sequences, approximately 14% of them appearing once. This specimen was PBMCs from blood, taken 11 to 12 days after vaccination. These receptors came from a man in his forties or fifties who received an inactivated influenza vaccine.

The chain employs TRBV20-1 and TRBJ2-7; 7 bases match TRBD2. The CDR3 is made up of 11 amino acids. V lost 6 bases, J lost 6 bases, and 5 bases stayed unmatched. Germline lookup yields CDR1 DFQATT and CDR2 SNEGSKA (reference sequence). This CDR3 is CSAREGVEQYF. The CDR3 region has the DNA TGCAGTGCCAGGGAGGGAGTCGAGCAGTACTTC.

The chain employs TRBV5-1 and TRBJ2-2; no clear D. CDR3 size: 15 residues. V was cut by 2 bases and J by 6 bases, with 14 bases left in between. Germline V gene lookup returns CDR1 SGHRS and CDR2 YFSETQ. As DNA, the CDR3 is TGCGCCAGCAGCTTTGTGGGCAATAATGCCGGGGAGCTGTTTTTT. Amino acid sequence: CASSFVGNNAGELFF. Variable domain in full (rest from reference TRBV5-1 and TRBJ2-2): KAGVTQTPRYLIKTRGQQVTLSCSPISGHRSVSWYQQTPGQGLQFLFEYFSETQRNKGNFPGRFSGRQFSNSRSEMNVSTLELGDSALYLCASSFVGNNAGELFFGEGSRLTVL.

This clonotype was seen a few times. The chain recombines TRBV12-3 or TRBV12-4 with TRBJ2-2; 7 nucleotides align to TRBD2. The V segment lost 6 bases and the J segment 6 bases; nucleotides outside the gene matches: 4. The CDR3 spans 13 residues. Here the CDR3 DNA reads TGTGCCAGCAGGACTAGCTTCCCCGGGGAGCTGTTTTTT. Amino acid sequence: CASRTSFPGELFF.

The CDR3: CASKAESSYNSPLHF. The CDR3 nucleotides are TGTGCCAGCAAGGCAGAAAGCTCCTATAATTCACCCCTCCACTTT. The chain carries TRBV27 and TRBJ1-6; no clear D. This CDR3 spans 15 amino acids. V was shortened by 7 bases and J by 0 bases, with 10 bases between the two germline ends. Germline V CDR1 and CDR2: MNHEY, SMNVEV (reference sequence).

This clonotype was counted only a few times. The CDR3 here is CASSRTGTTYNEQFF. The DNA of the CDR3 is TGTGCCAGCAGCCGAACCGGGACAACCTACAATGAGCAGTTCTTC. V gene TRBV3-1 combines with J gene TRBJ2-1, with a possible D match to TRBD1 (6 bases). Germline CDR1 and CDR2: LGHDT and YNNKEL (reference sequence). The CDR3 extends over 15 amino acids. V was pared by 4 bases and J by 2 bases, with 12 bases between.

This chain links TRBV7-2 with TRBJ2-1; D unresolved. The germline V and J ends were trimmed by 5 bases and 5 bases, with 16 bases remaining between them. The CDR3 totals 15 residues. From germline, CDR1 is SGHTA and CDR2 FQGNSA. The CDR3 loop reads CASSPFDTTDNEQFF. CDR3 bases: TGTGCCAGCAGCCCTTTCGATACTACGGACAATGAGCAGTTCTTC.

This clonotype was detected ten times or more. This chain uses TRBV6-5 with TRBJ2-7; a weak D match, TRBD1 (5 bases). Trimming left V 7 bases short and J 6 bases short, with 10 bases between. The CDR3 is made up of 11 amino acids. Germline lookup yields CDR1 MNHEY and CDR2 SVGAGI. CDR3 DNA sequence: TGTGCCAGCACAGGGATAGGCGAGCAGTACTTC. This codes for CASTGIGEQYF.

This clonotype was seen at least ten times. The rearrangement links TRBV9 to TRBJ2-1; 7 positions agree with TRBD1. V gave up 3 bases and J gave up 6 bases; unmatched junction bases: 0. The CDR3 consists of 12 residues. The germline V gene encodes CDR1 SGDLS and CDR2 YYNGEE. CDR3 coding DNA: TGTGCCAGCAGCGACAGGGGCAATGAGCAGTTCTTC. It codes for CASSDRGNEQFF.

This clonotype was counted only a few times. V and J are TRBV4-1 and TRBJ2-2; the D is unclear. The CDR3 totals 15 residues. The germline V gene encodes CDR1 MGHRA and CDR2 YSYEKL. Trimming left V 3 bases short and J 2 bases short, with 10 bases between. The CDR3 reads CASSHVDRNTGELFF. CDR3 sequence (DNA): TGCGCCAGCAGCCACGTCGACCGAAACACCGGGGAGCTGTTTTTT.

This clonotype was seen many times. The chain joins TRBV12-3 or TRBV12-4 to TRBJ2-3, with a weak D call TRBD2 (5 bases). With 7 bases removed from V and 3 bases from J, the gap between germline ends came to 11 bases. The CDR3 spans 13 residues. The CDR3 DNA sequence: TGTGCCAGCACCCTCCCGGGGACAGATACGCAGTATTTT. It yields the protein CASTLPGTDTQYF.

The sample holds many counts of this clonotype. The J gene is TRBJ1-1, the V gene TRBV2; TRBD1 is a possible D gene (5 bases). The length of the CDR3 is 14 residues. The germline V gene has CDR1 SNHLY and CDR2 FYNNEI. V lost 7 bases and J 4 bases, leaving 16 bases between the germline ends. The CDR3 sequence is CASTMEGMGTEAFF. The CDR3 nucleotides read TGTGCCAGCACCATGGAGGGGATGGGCACTGAAGCTTTCTTT.

The rearrangement links TRBV27 to TRBJ1-1; no reliable D call. The CDR3 loop spans 15 amino acids. Germline V gives CDR1 MNHEY, CDR2 SMNVEV (reference sequence). The germline V and J ends were trimmed by 4 bases and 4 bases, with 16 bases remaining between them. CDR3 nucleotide sequence: TGTGCCAGCAGTTATACCCTCGGGAGAGCCACTGAAGCTTTCTTT. Its translation: CASSYTLGRATEAFF.

The chain recombines TRBV12-3 or TRBV12-4 with TRBJ2-1; 7 bases line up with TRBD2. V dropped 3 bases and J dropped 7; count of bases not matched to a gene: 6. The CDR3 is 14 amino acids. Here the CDR3 reads CASSLSLAVNEQFF. The CDR3 bases are TGTGCCAGCAGTTTGTCCCTAGCGGTAAATGAGCAGTTCTTC.

The V gene is TRBV28, the J gene TRBJ2-1; 10 bases fit TRBD2. There are 16 residues in the CDR3. The germline V gene has CDR1 MDHEN and CDR2 SYDVKM. J gave up 2 bases and V 6 bases, and 7 bases lay outside the gene matches. The CDR3 region has the DNA TGTGCCAGCAGCCCCACTAGCGGGAAAACCTACAATGAGCAGTTCTTC. Translating it yields CASSPTSGKTYNEQFF.

J is TRBJ2-1 and V is TRBV7-9; no firm D call. CDR1 SEHNR and CDR2 FQNEAQ come from the germline V gene (reference sequence). V lost 4 bases, J lost 5 bases, and 12 bases lay in between. The CDR3 extends over 14 amino acids. The CDR3 bases are TGTGCCAGCAGCTCCCGTCGATACGACAATGAGCAGTTCTTC. Residues: CASSSRRYDNEQFF.

This chain uses TRBV18 with TRBJ1-1; D unresolved. V shed 3 bases and J shed 1 base, with 9 bases lying between them. This CDR3 region has 14 residues. Germline V gives CDR1 KGHSH, CDR2 LQKENI. The CDR3 loop reads CASSPVQENTEAFF. The CDR3 coding sequence is TGTGCCAGCTCACCGGTCCAGGAGAACACTGAAGCTTTCTTT.

CDR3 nucleotides: TGCGCCAGCAGCCTGGCGGGGGCGAACTATGGCTACACCTTC. Protein product: CASSLAGANYGYTF. The V gene is TRBV5-1, the J gene TRBJ1-2, with a weak D call TRBD1 (6 bases). Germline-derived CDR1 and CDR2 are SGHRS and YFSETQ. Trimming left V 4 bases short and J 2 bases short, with 12 bases between. The CDR3 has 14 residues.

This clonotype showed up many times. The J gene is TRBJ2-1, the V gene TRBV6-2 or TRBV6-3; D may be TRBD2 (5 bases). V lost 2 bases to trimming and J lost 6 bases, with 8 bases between them. Germline CDR1 reads MNHEY; CDR2 reads SVGEGT. The CDR3 has 13 amino acids. CDR3 bases: TGTGCCAGCAGTTACCAGCGGCCCAATGAGCAGTTCTTC. Translating it yields CASSYQRPNEQFF.

The chain uses TRBV6-1 and TRBJ1-5; 8 nucleotides agree with TRBD1. CDR3 size: 14 residues. Germline CDR1 MNHNS, CDR2 SASEGT. V trimming: 5 bases; J trimming: 9 bases; junction bases outside the gene matches: 9. CDR3 bases: TGTGCCAGCAGTAACGCCGGGACAGGCGTGCCCCAGCATTTT. It specifies CASSNAGTGVPQHF.

This clonotype was seen only a few times. This rearrangement joins TRBV29-1 to TRBJ2-7, with 10 bases matching TRBD2. CDR1 is SQVTM, CDR2 ANQGSEA, per germline. This CDR3 spans 14 amino acids. The trim removed 6 bases at V and 4 bases at J, leaving 9 bases unmatched. The CDR3 nucleotides are TGCAGCGTGGAAATAGCGGGAGGCTCGTACGAGCAGTACTTC. It is translated as CSVEIAGGSYEQYF.

In nucleotides, the CDR3 is TGTGCCAGCTCACCAAGTCCAGGAAAGCAAGCCAAAAACATTCAGTACTTC. It translates to CASSPSPGKQAKNIQYF. The chain combines TRBV18 with TRBJ2-4; D not certain. This CDR3 contains 17 residues. In germline, CDR1 is KGHSH, CDR2 LQKENI. Trimming cost V 2 bases and J 0 bases, with 14 bases left between them. Based on the CDR3 plus reference TRBV18 and TRBJ2-4, the full variable domain is NAGVMQNPRHLVRRRGQEARLRCSPMKGHSHVYWYRQLPEEGLKFMVYLQKENIIDESGMPKERFSAEFPKEGPSILRIQQVVRGDSAAYFCASSPSPGKQAKNIQYFGAGTRLSVL.

This clonotype was seen a handful of times. V usage is TRBV28 and J usage is TRBJ1-6, with a tentative D call TRBD1 (6 bases). Germline V CDR1 and CDR2: MDHEN, SYDVKM. This CDR3 is 17 amino acids long. V was clipped by 2 bases and J by 5 bases, with 16 bases between them. The chain's CDR3 is CASSLVGRSGDNSPLHF. As DNA, the CDR3 is TGTGCCAGCAGTTTAGTCGGCCGGTCAGGGGATAATTCACCCCTCCACTTT.

The table lists this clonotype with a few counts. The chain links TRBV6-2 or TRBV6-3 to TRBJ2-7; D is ambiguous. CDR1 and CDR2 from the germline V gene are MNHEY and SVGEGT. The CDR3 has 11 amino acids. CDR3 residues: CVLTRAYEQYF. The CDR3 bases are TGTGTCTTGACACGGGCCTACGAGCAGTACTTC.

There are a few counts of this clonotype. CDR3 loop: CASSPQRGAYNEQFF. CDR3 nucleotides: TGTGCCAGCTCACCCCAAAGGGGGGCCTACAATGAGCAGTTCTTC. The chain combines TRBV6-1 with TRBJ2-1; tentatively, D is TRBD1 or TRBD2 (6 bases each). Germline CDR1 and CDR2: MNHNS and SASEGT. This CDR3 comprises 15 residues. V lost 8 bases and J lost 2, with 16 bases in between.

This clonotype was seen only a few times. The chain has TRBV28 and TRBJ2-2; D is uncertain. Germline loops: CDR1 MDHEN, CDR2 SYDVKM. The CDR3 sequence is 16 residues long. V was pared by 10 bases and J by 0 bases, with 18 bases between. For the CDR3, the DNA is TGTGCCACCCAGAGGTTATTACTTGCGAACACCGGGGAGCTGTTTTTT. It encodes CATQRLLLANTGELFF. Combining the CDR3 with reference TRBV28 and TRBJ2-2 gives the whole variable domain DVKVTQSSRYLVKRTGEKVFLECVQDMDHENMFWYRQDPGLGLRLIYFSYDVKMKEKGDIPEGYSVSREKKERFSLILESASTNQTSMYLCATQRLLLANTGELFFGEGSRLTVL.

This clonotype was detected a few times. This sequence joins TRBV4-1 and TRBJ2-1, with a weak D call TRBD2 (5 bases). V shed 1 base and J shed 3 bases, with 10 bases lying between them. The CDR3 consists of 15 residues. The V gene's germline CDR1 is MGHRA and CDR2 YSYEKL. CDR3 protein: CASSQGPGNYNEQFF. The CDR3 nucleotides read TGCGCCAGCAGCCAAGGCCCCGGGAACTACAATGAGCAGTTCTTC.

This clonotype was observed a handful of times. The chain combines TRBV23-1 with TRBJ2-7; perhaps TRBD2 as D (5 bases). TRBV23-1 is noted as an ORF with a role that remains uncertain. CDR3 length equals 15 residues. V lost 8 bases and J lost 4, with 21 bases in between. This CDR3 is CASLERPYLVYEQYF. DNA for the CDR3: TGCGCCAGCCTCGAGCGGCCCTACCTCGTTTACGAGCAGTACTTC.

In this sample, this clonotype turned up once. The chain is built from TRBV7-9 and TRBJ2-5; no firm D call. This CDR3 comprises 13 residues. V shed 9 bases and J shed 1 base, with 12 bases lying between them. Germline CDR1 and CDR2: SEHNR and FQNEAQ (reference sequence). CDR3: CARGPGLQETQYF. The DNA of the CDR3 is TGTGCCAGGGGCCCCGGGCTCCAAGAGACCCAGTACTTC.